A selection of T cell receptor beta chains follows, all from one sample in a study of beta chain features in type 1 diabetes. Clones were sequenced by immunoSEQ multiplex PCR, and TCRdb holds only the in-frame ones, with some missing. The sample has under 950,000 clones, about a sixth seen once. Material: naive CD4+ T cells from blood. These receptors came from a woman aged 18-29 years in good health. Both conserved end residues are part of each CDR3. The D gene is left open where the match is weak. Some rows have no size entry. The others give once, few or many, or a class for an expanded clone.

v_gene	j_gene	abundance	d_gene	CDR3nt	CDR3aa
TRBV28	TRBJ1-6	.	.	TGTGCCAGCAGTTTTTCGAGCTCACCCCTCCACTTT	CASSFSSSPLHF
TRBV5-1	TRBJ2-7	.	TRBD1	TGCGCCAGTCAACAGGGGGCCACCTACGAGCAGTACTTC	CASQQGATYEQYF
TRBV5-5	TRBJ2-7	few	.	TGTGCCAGCAGCTTGTTGTCAGGGAATAGGGAGCAGTACTTC	CASSLLSGNREQYF
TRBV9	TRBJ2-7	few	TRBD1	TGTGCCAGCAGCCTTTCCGGGACAGATCCTACGAGGCAGTACTTC	CASSLSGTDPTRQYF
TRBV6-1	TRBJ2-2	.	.	TGTGCCAGCAGTGTGGGGTTCACCGGGGAGCTGTTTTTT	CASSVGFTGELFF
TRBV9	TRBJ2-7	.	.	TGTGCCAGCAGCGGTGGGACGCCTGGCTCCTACGAGCAGTACTTC	CASSGGTPGSYEQYF
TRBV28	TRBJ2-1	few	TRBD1	TGTGCCAGCAGTTCCGGGACAGGGGCATACGAGCAGTTCTTC	CASSSGTGAYEQFF
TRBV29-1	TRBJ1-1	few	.	TGCAGCGTTGAGTCAGTGCTGAACACTGAAGCTTTCTTT	CSVESVLNTEAFF
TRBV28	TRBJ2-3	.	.	TGTGCCAGCAGAGCAAGCACAGATACGCAGTATTTT	CASRASTDTQYF
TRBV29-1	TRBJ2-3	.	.	TGCAGCGTTGGACTAACTAGCACAGATACGCAGTATTTT	CSVGLTSTDTQYF
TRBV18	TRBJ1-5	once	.	TGTGCCAGCTCGCCGGACAGATATCAGCCCCAGCATTTT	CASSPDRYQPQHF
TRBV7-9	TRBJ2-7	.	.	TGTGCCAGCAGCTTAGGTCCGGAATTCGAGCAGTACTTC	CASSLGPEFEQYF
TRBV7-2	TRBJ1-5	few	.	TGTGCCAGCAGCAAGGTATTCGCCAATCAGCCCCAGCATTTT	CASSKVFANQPQHF
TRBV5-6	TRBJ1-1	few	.	TGTGCCAGCAGCTTGACCTCAGGGAACACTGAAGCTTTCTTT	CASSLTSGNTEAFF
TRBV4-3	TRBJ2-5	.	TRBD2	TGCGCCAGCAGCCCAGGACTAGCGGGAGGCCAAGAGACCCAGTACTTC	CASSPGLAGGQETQYF
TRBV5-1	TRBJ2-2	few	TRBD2	TGCGCCAGCAGCTTCGGGACTAGCTTGGTCGGGGAGCTGTTTTTT	CASSFGTSLVGELFF
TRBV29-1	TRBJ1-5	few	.	TGCAGCGTTCGGACAGCCGGTCTTGGGCCCCAGCATTTT	CSVRTAGLGPQHF
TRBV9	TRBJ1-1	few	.	TGTGCCACGTCGGGGGGGACTGAAGCTTTCTTT	CATSGGTEAFF
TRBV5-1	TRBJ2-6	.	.	TGCGCCAGCAGCTTTCAAGGCAGATTGACCTCTGGGGCCAACGTCCTGACTTTC	CASSFQGRLTSGANVLTF
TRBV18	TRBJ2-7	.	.	TGTGCCAGCTCACCGGTACCGGGACCAAACTACGAGCAGTACTTC	CASSPVPGPNYEQYF